This TCR beta chain was sequenced during a study of cytomegalovirus exposure and HLA in healthy donors. This CDR3 has 18 amino acids. Trimming removed 1 base from V and 4 bases from J, with 22 bases in between. Germline CDR1 is SGHTA and CDR2 is FQGNSA. Primers: 60 Vbeta forward and 13 Jbeta reverse. Libraries were prepared by immunoSEQ multiplex PCR; TCRdb keeps only in-frame clonotypes and omits some of them. The repertoire consists of approximately 140,000 clones, with 70% to 85% occurring once and the leading ten covering approximately 3%. The TCR was taken from a boy younger than 10 in good health and CMV-seronegative. The sequencing sample was made of PBMCs. This chain joins TRBV7-2 and TRBJ1-2, with unresolved D. CDR3 coding DNA: TGTGCCAGCAGCTTAGAGACGGCAGGAATTTTCCCCCGCTATGGCTACACCTTC. This encodes CASSLETAGIFPRYGYTF.